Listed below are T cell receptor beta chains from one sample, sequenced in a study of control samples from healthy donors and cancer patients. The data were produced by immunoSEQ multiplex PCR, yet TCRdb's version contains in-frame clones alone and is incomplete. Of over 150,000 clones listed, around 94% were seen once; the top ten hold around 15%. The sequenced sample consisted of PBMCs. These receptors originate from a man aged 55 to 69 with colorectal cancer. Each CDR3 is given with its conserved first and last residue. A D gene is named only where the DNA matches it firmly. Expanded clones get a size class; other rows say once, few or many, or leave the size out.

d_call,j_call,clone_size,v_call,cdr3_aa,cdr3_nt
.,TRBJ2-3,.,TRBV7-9,CASRKAGASTDTQYF,TGTGCCAGCAGAAAGGCGGGGGCCTCCACAGATACGCAGTATTTT
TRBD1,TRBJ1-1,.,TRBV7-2,CASSSGQGDEAFF,TGTGCCAGCAGCTCCGGACAGGGGGATGAAGCTTTCTTT
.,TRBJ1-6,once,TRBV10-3,CAISERGSSYNSPLHF,TGTGCCATCAGTGAGCGGGGGAGCTCCTATAATTCACCCCTCCACTTT
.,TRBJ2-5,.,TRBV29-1,CSVGGGTETQYF,TGCAGCGTTGGCGGGGGCACGGAGACCCAGTACTTC
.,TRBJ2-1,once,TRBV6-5,CASRGEGATPQFF,TGTGCCAGCAGGGGGGAGGGGGCAACCCCACAGTTCTTC
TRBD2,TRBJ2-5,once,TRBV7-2,CASSVPGGGTQYF,TGTGCCAGCAGCGTGCCCGGGGGGGGGACCCAGTACTTC
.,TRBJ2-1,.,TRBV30,CAWKSLAAFYNEQFF,TGTGCCTGGAAGAGCCTGGCGGCCTTCTACAATGAGCAGTTCTTC
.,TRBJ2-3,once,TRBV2,CASRQGAGPRDTQYF,TGTGCCAGCAGACAGGGCGCGGGGCCGAGAGATACGCAGTATTTT
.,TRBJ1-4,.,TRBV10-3,CAISAGQEKLFF,TGTGCCATCAGTGCAGGGCAGGAAAAACTGTTTTTT
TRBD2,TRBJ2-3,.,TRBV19,CASSPSSGGAVDTQYF,TGTGCCAGTAGTCCTTCTAGCGGGGGGGCCGTAGATACGCAGTATTTT
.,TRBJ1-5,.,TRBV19,CASSINLNQPQHF,TGTGCCAGTAGTATCAACCTCAATCAGCCCCAGCATTTT
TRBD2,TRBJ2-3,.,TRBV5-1,CASSPGLAGDTQYF,TGCGCCAGCAGCCCGGGACTAGCCGGAGATACGCAGTATTTT
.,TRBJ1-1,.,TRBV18,CASSPPNAGSNTEAFF,TGTGCCAGCTCACCTCCCAACGCCGGGTCGAACACTGAAGCTTTCTTT
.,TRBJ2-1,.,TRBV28,CASSRYRYREQFF,TGTGCCAGCAGTCGTTACAGGTACAGAGAGCAGTTCTTC
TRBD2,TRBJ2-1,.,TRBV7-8,CASRPSSGDYNEQFF,TGTGCCAGCAGACCCTCTAGCGGGGATTACAATGAGCAGTTCTTC
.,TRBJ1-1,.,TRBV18,CASSPPNSQRNTEAFF,TGTGCCAGCTCACCACCGAACAGCCAGAGGAACACTGAAGCTTTCTTT
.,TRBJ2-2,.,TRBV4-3,CASSQVWSGSRNTGELFF,TGCGCCAGCAGCCAAGTATGGTCGGGGTCGAGAAACACCGGGGAGCTGTTTTTT
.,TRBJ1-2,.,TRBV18,CASSQGREVSSSF,TGTGCCAGCTCACAGGGGCGAGAAGTCTCCTCCTCCTTC
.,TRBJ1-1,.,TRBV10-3,CATLAQMNTEAFF,TGTGCCACCTTAGCACAAATGAACACTGAAGCTTTCTTT
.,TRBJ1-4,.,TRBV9,CASSVGIGSTSEKLFF,TGTGCCAGCAGCGTAGGTATAGGGAGTACAAGTGAAAAACTGTTTTTT
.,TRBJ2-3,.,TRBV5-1,CASSLAGDHTDTQYF,TGCGCCAGCAGCTTGGCGGGGGATCACACAGATACGCAGTATTTT
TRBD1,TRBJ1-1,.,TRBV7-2,CASSPRTGYPEAFF,TGTGCCAGCAGCCCTCGGACAGGGTACCCTGAAGCTTTCTTT
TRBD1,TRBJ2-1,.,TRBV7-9,CASTRQGAYNEQFF,TGTGCCAGCACCCGACAGGGGGCCTACAATGAGCAGTTCTTC
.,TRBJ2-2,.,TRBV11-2,CASSLVSIGNTGELFF,TGTGCCAGCAGCTTAGTCTCCATCGGGAACACCGGGGAGCTGTTTTTT
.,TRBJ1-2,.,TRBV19,CASSIAGQGSYTF,TGTGCCAGTAGTATTGCCGGCCAGGGAAGCTACACCTTC
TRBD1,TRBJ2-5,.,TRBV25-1,CASRGDRASGETQYF,TGTGCCAGCAGGGGGGACAGGGCGAGTGGAGAGACCCAGTACTTC
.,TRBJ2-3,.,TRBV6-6,CASSSTTDTQYF,TGTGCCAGCAGTTCAACCACAGATACGCAGTATTTT